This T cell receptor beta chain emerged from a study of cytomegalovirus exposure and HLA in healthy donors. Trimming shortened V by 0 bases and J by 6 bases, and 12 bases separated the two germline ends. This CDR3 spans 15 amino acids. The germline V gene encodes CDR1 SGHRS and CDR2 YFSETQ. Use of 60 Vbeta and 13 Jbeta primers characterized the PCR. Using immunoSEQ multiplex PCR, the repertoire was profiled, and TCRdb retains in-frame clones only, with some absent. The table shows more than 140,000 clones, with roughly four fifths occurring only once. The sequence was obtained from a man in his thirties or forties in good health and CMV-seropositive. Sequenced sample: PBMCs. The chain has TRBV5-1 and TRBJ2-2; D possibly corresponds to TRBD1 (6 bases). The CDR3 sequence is CASSLETGTPGELFF. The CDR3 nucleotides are TGCGCCAGCAGCTTGGAGACAGGCACCCCCGGGGAGCTGTTTTTT.